These T cell receptor beta chains were read from a single sample in a study of cytomegalovirus exposure and HLA in healthy donors. Using immunoSEQ multiplex PCR, the repertoire was profiled, and TCRdb retains in-frame clones only, with some absent. The sample holds about 84,000 clones, around 80% seen once. What was sequenced was PBMCs. These receptors originate from a male donor in good health and CMV-seropositive. Each CDR3 is given with its conserved first and last residue. Fields, in order: J gene, V gene, D gene, CDR3 protein, CDR3 DNA. The D gene is left open where the match is weak.

j_call: TRBJ2-2
v_call: TRBV6-6
d_call: TRBD1
cdr3_aa: CASRSPTGLNTGELFF
cdr3_nt: TGTGCCAGCAGATCCCCGACAGGGCTGAACACCGGGGAGCTGTTTTTT

j_call: TRBJ2-7
v_call: TRBV10-3
d_call: TRBD1
cdr3_aa: CAITGTGGEQYF
cdr3_nt: TGTGCCATCACTGGGACAGGGGGCGAGCAGTACTTC

j_call: TRBJ2-7
v_call: TRBV19
d_call: -
cdr3_aa: CASSMFGQTSYEQYF
cdr3_nt: TGTGCCAGTAGTATGTTCGGACAGACCTCCTACGAGCAGTACTTC

j_call: TRBJ1-2
v_call: TRBV10-3
d_call: -
cdr3_aa: CAISGSPLGQGGFGYTF
cdr3_nt: TGTGCCATCAGTGGTTCTCCCCTCGGGCAGGGAGGCTTTGGCTACACCTTC

j_call: TRBJ2-6
v_call: TRBV19
d_call: -
cdr3_aa: CASTQGGAGANVLTF
cdr3_nt: TGTGCCAGTACCCAGGGTGGAGCTGGGGCCAACGTCCTGACTTTC

j_call: TRBJ2-7
v_call: TRBV28
d_call: -
cdr3_aa: CASSPVQGSEQYF
cdr3_nt: TGTGCCAGCAGTCCCGTACAGGGATCCGAGCAGTACTTC

j_call: TRBJ1-5
v_call: TRBV19
d_call: -
cdr3_aa: CASSTRTAPNQPQHF
cdr3_nt: TGTGCCAGTAGTACCCGGACAGCGCCCAATCAGCCCCAGCATTTT

j_call: TRBJ1-2
v_call: TRBV7-4
d_call: TRBD1
cdr3_aa: CASSPTPRDRGMHYGYTF
cdr3_nt: TGTGCCAGCAGCCCCACCCCCCGGGACAGGGGCATGCACTATGGCTACACCTTC

j_call: TRBJ2-1
v_call: TRBV5-1
d_call: TRBD2
cdr3_aa: CASSYALAGGQFF
cdr3_nt: TGCGCCAGCAGCTATGCACTAGCGGGTGGGCAGTTCTTC

j_call: TRBJ2-3
v_call: TRBV2
d_call: -
cdr3_aa: CASSAQGGSTDTQYF
cdr3_nt: TGTGCCAGCAGCGCACAGGGGGGGAGCACAGATACGCAGTATTTT

j_call: TRBJ1-2
v_call: TRBV19
d_call: TRBD1
cdr3_aa: CASSMEGQVNYGYTF
cdr3_nt: TGTGCCAGTAGTATGGAGGGACAGGTCAACTATGGCTACACCTTC

j_call: TRBJ2-3
v_call: TRBV5-1
d_call: TRBD2
cdr3_aa: CASFPLAGADTQYF
cdr3_nt: TGCGCCAGCTTTCCCCTAGCGGGAGCAGATACGCAGTATTTT

j_call: TRBJ2-2
v_call: TRBV28
d_call: TRBD2
cdr3_aa: CASHSGRPYTGELFF
cdr3_nt: TGTGCCAGCCATAGCGGGAGGCCCTACACCGGGGAGCTGTTTTTT

j_call: TRBJ2-2
v_call: TRBV9
d_call: TRBD2
cdr3_aa: CASSRGLAGGINTGELFF
cdr3_nt: TGTGCCAGCAGCAGGGGACTAGCGGGAGGAATTAACACCGGGGAGCTGTTTTTT

j_call: TRBJ2-5
v_call: TRBV5-1
d_call: TRBD2
cdr3_aa: CASSLTSAQETQYF
cdr3_nt: TGCGCCAGCAGCTTGACTAGCGCCCAAGAGACCCAGTACTTC